The clone carrying this TCR beta chain was found a few times. The target antigen is unknown. The TCRbeta library was prepared with unique molecular identifiers. TCRdb used MiXCR to reprocess the PCR reads, holding one entry per CDR3 protein. The data show roughly 490,000 distinct CDR3 sequences, with 9.5% to 12% seen just once and about 14% held by the top ten. V trimming: 6 bases; J trimming: 4 bases; junction bases outside the gene matches: 20. Germline lookup yields CDR1 SQVTM and CDR2 ANQGSEA. The CDR3 consists of 17 residues. This sample was taken from a study of T-cell reconstitution after alpha-beta-depleted transplantation in children. Study findings and constraints: Reportedly, only several hundred clones from non-depleted graft cells drove alpha-beta T-cell counts at about two months. Day-60 TCRbeta diversity that was high in some patients was derived from surviving recipient T cells and thymic progenitors. T-cell numbers and diversity, one year after transplant, stemmed largely from T cells that were newly produced.

This sequence originates from a female patient aged 2-15 years who had a stem cell transplant for aplastic anemia, so the T cells may come from the graft donor. This specimen was PBMCs, mostly from graft donor cells, taken 180 days after TCRalphabeta/CD19-depleted stem cell transplant. V usage is TRBV29-1 and J usage is TRBJ1-2; 7 bases match TRBD1. CDR3: CSVHGALTGERSYGYTF. CDR3 sequence (DNA): TGCAGCGTCCACGGAGCCCTCACAGGGGAGAGGAGCTATGGCTACACCTTC.